This T cell receptor (beta chain) was sequenced in a study of blood T cell repertoires in COVID-19. The overall study: Some COVID-19 samples were acute and others convalescent; all came from the United States, Italy and Spain. The cDNA or gDNA used as material had been derived from T cells, B-cell-depleted T cells, or PBMCs.

The authors' processing: The authors estimated nucleated cell counts from reference gene primer amplification. Produced via immunoSEQ multiplex PCR; TCRdb's table is partial and in-frame only. V and J calls and clone size come straight from that table; D and trimming were deduced from the DNA. The sample has 200,000 or so clones, 80% to 85% seen once. V was trimmed by 1 base and J by 4 bases, leaving 10 bases between them. The CDR3 covers 14 residues. Germline loops: CDR1 SGHNT, CDR2 YENEEA. The genes are TRBV11-3 and TRBJ1-1; D is possibly TRBD1 (5 bases). What was sequenced was peripheral blood. The receptor comes from a human donor in a cohort sampled during active COVID-19. CDR3 amino acids: CASSLGQGRTEAFF. CDR3 sequence (DNA): TGTGCCAGCAGCTTAGGGCAGGGCCGCACTGAAGCTTTCTTT.